This T cell receptor (beta chain) derives from a study of technical replicates of blood from four donors (dated by TCRdb to 2016 to 2017). Library preparation employed the immunoSEQ multiplex PCR assay. Sourced from immuneACCESS, this table was stored by TCRdb with only in-frame sequences that have V and J called. A share of the clones is absent; for the studies checked, an unresolved V gene accounts for under half, and the remainder has no known explanation. In all, the sample holds about 94,000 clones, and about 95% of those were seen once. The ten largest account for roughly 0.2% of the sample. The germline V gene supplies CDR1 MGHRA and CDR2 YSYEKL. Counted from cysteine to phenylalanine, this CDR3 has 16 amino acids. Here the CDR3 DNA is all that survives: 48 bases in frame from base 1. V is reduced by 1 base and J by 4 bases, leaving a spacing of 16 bases between them. About this clone: Its antigen target is currently unknown. The sample holds no much larger clone one base away, and base qualities are not on file.

The sample comprised T cells isolated from PBMCs. This clonotype was obtained from a human donor in good health. The rearranged chain carries TRBV4-1 and TRBJ1-2; the D gene is not confidently resolved. The CDR3 reads as follows: CASSQGGWSEGYGYTF. The nucleotides are TGCGCCAGCAGCCAAGGGGGTTGGTCTGAGGGCTATGGCTACACCTTC.